This is a list of T cell receptor beta chains from one sample in a study of blood T cell repertoires in COVID-19. Method: immunoSEQ multiplex PCR; TCRdb's copy keeps in-frame clones and lacks some. In the table there are 380,000 or so clones, 70% to 90% of which are singletons. Input material: peripheral blood. These receptors were collected from a man aged 35 to 55 with acute or convalescent COVID-19. Both conserved end residues are part of each CDR3. Fields, in order: V gene, J gene, CDR3 protein.

V: TRBV7-9
J: TRBJ1-2
CDR3: CASSNQDGLNYGYTF

V: TRBV2
J: TRBJ1-1
CDR3: CASSRMNTEAFF

V: TRBV5-6
J: TRBJ2-7
CDR3: CASSLGQGPYEQYF

V: TRBV27
J: TRBJ2-2
CDR3: CASSFASGANTGELFF

V: TRBV27
J: TRBJ1-5
CDR3: CASNPGRGLRNQPQHF

V: TRBV3-1/TRBV3-2
J: TRBJ1-1
CDR3: CASSRPGTEAFF

V: TRBV5-1
J: TRBJ1-2
CDR3: CASRTGTVEYGYTF

V: TRBV7-7
J: TRBJ2-3
CDR3: CASSLSKQGAGTDTQYF

V: TRBV4-1
J: TRBJ2-5
CDR3: CASSQVGIRGPQETQYF

V: TRBV9
J: TRBJ1-3
CDR3: CASSESTGTGNTIYF

V: TRBV27
J: TRBJ2-7
CDR3: CASSPPGGISYEQYF

V: TRBV7-3
J: TRBJ2-6
CDR3: CASSLRLEISGANVLTF

V: TRBV5-1
J: TRBJ2-7
CDR3: CASSSPGQTYEQYF

V: TRBV19
J: TRBJ2-4
CDR3: CASSVQGDGGNIQYF

V: TRBV5-1
J: TRBJ2-7
CDR3: CASSLSGTASSYEQYF

V: TRBV11-2
J: TRBJ2-3
CDR3: CASSWMGRGSTDTQYF

V: TRBV10-3
J: TRBJ2-3
CDR3: CAINPQGSTDTQYF

V: TRBV9
J: TRBJ1-6
CDR3: CASSPYEGPTSPLHF

V: TRBV19
J: TRBJ1-5
CDR3: CASSIQPVGNQPQHF

V: TRBV5-4
J: TRBJ1-6
CDR3: CASSLLQANSPLHF

V: TRBV9
J: TRBJ2-3
CDR3: CASRGVGDTQYF

V: TRBV29-1
J: TRBJ2-3
CDR3: CSVRSGVSTDTQYF

V: TRBV4-3
J: TRBJ2-5
CDR3: CASSVGQGEGETQYF

V: TRBV7-9
J: TRBJ1-2
CDR3: CASSLGSLMGYTF

V: TRBV5-3
J: TRBJ1-2
CDR3: CARGSTGCLNGYTF

V: TRBV28
J: TRBJ1-6
CDR3: CASSPPPGHPLMYNSPLHF

V: TRBV6-5
J: TRBJ1-2
CDR3: CASSSPGQTNYGYTF

V: TRBV9
J: TRBJ1-2
CDR3: CASSERTGVNYGYTF

V: TRBV6-5
J: TRBJ2-1
CDR3: CASSLAGGPNNEQFF

V: TRBV6-5
J: TRBJ1-2
CDR3: CASSYVPAPADYGYTF

V: TRBV7-3
J: TRBJ1-1
CDR3: CASSPTGTGGRAFF

V: TRBV3-1/TRBV3-2
J: TRBJ1-6
CDR3: CASSQDLMAALYNSPLHF

V: TRBV19
J: TRBJ1-2
CDR3: CASSTGDRGDGYTF

V: TRBV29-1
J: TRBJ1-1
CDR3: CSVAGVNTEAFF

V: TRBV30
J: TRBJ2-1
CDR3: CAWSANNEQFF

V: TRBV29-1
J: TRBJ2-2
CDR3: CSVGGLGGWNTGELFF

V: TRBV2
J: TRBJ1-4
CDR3: CASRQGALNEKLFF

V: TRBV6-5
J: TRBJ1-1
CDR3: CASSPSRQGNTEAFF

V: TRBV7-8
J: TRBJ1-1
CDR3: CASSLSRAGNTEAFF

V: TRBV27
J: TRBJ1-4
CDR3: CASKRQGPATNEKLFF

V: TRBV5-4
J: TRBJ2-1
CDR3: CASSSGYEQFF

V: TRBV4-1
J: TRBJ1-6
CDR3: CASSQDQGADSPLHF

V: TRBV29-1
J: TRBJ2-7
CDR3: CSVEVAGRYEQYF